The sequence of this T cell receptor (beta chain) was determined in a study of CD4 and CD8 cells across lung adenocarcinoma regions. The patients had localized lung adenocarcinoma, a non-small cell subtype. Germline V gives CDR1 SGHVS, CDR2 FNYEAQ. CDR3 length: 14 amino acids. TCRdb passed the PCR reads through MiXCR, listing each CDR3 protein once. The table lists approximately 19,000 distinct CDR3 sequences, 50% of them singletons. Points on this clonotype: A junction end diverges from the germline sequence, so it may reflect a read error.

The gene calls are TRBV7-6 and TRBJ2-1; D is unresolved. This TCR derives from a male donor with lung adenocarcinoma. The CD4 and CD8 labels of this study may be unreliable. The sequenced sample was CD8+ T cells from the margin of a lung tumor. CDR3 DNA: TGTGCCAGCAGCTTAGTCCACTCCAACAATGAGCAGTTCTTC. The encoded protein is CASSLVHSNNEQFF.